The next 12 T cell receptor beta chains were all read from a single sample in a study of control samples from healthy donors and cancer patients. The protocol was immunoSEQ multiplex PCR, while the TCRdb copy is restricted to in-frame clones and leaves out a portion. The repertoire holds approximately 140,000 clones, more than 80% seen once, with less than 8.5% in the top ten. Sequencing was done on a sample of blood. Every receptor here comes from a man aged 18 to 29 in good health.

This chain joins TRBV30 and TRBJ2-7; 9 nucleotides align to TRBD1. The CDR3 is 14 amino acids. The junction had 3 bases not matched to a gene; V was cut back by 1 base and J by 2 bases. Germline CDR1 is GTSNPN and CDR2 is SVGIG (reference sequence). CDR3 region: CAWSANRGPYEQYF. CDR3 sequence (DNA): TGTGCCTGGAGTGCCAACAGGGGGCCCTACGAGCAGTACTTC.

The chain is built from TRBV19 and TRBJ1-5; tentative D call: TRBD1 (5 bases). Germline V gene lookup returns CDR1 LNHDA and CDR2 SQIVND (reference sequence). The CDR3 is made up of 20 amino acids. V was trimmed by 3 bases and J by 0 bases, leaving 24 bases between them. The CDR3 nucleotides are TGTGCCAGTAGTATTCTACCGAGGGACGGGAAGCAATATAGCAATCAGCCCCAGCATTTT. It encodes CASSILPRDGKQYSNQPQHF. The full variable domain, completed using reference TRBV19 and TRBJ1-5, is DGGITQSPKYLFRKEGQNVTLSCEQNLNHDAMYWYRQDPGQGLRLIYYSQIVNDFQKGDIAEGYSVSREKKESFPLTVTSAQKNPTAFYLCASSILPRDGKQYSNQPQHFGDGTRLSIL.

This clone was seen just once. The gene calls are TRBV28 and TRBJ1-1; D possibly corresponds to TRBD1 (5 bases). There are 13 residues in the CDR3. Germline loops: CDR1 MDHEN, CDR2 SYDVKM. Trimming left V 3 bases short and J 2 bases short, with 7 bases between. CDR3 sequence: CASSLRGNTEAFF. Written as DNA, the CDR3 is TGTGCCAGCAGTTTGAGGGGAAACACTGAAGCTTTCTTT.

The gene calls are TRBV20-1 and TRBJ1-5, with unresolved D. The CDR3 totals 14 residues. The germline CDR1 and CDR2 sequences are DFQATT and SNEGSKA (reference sequence). V was shortened by 3 bases and J by 4 bases, with 13 bases between the two germline ends. CDR3 DNA sequence: TGCAGTGCTAGTCTGAACCGACGTAATCAGCCCCAGCATTTT. Its translation: CSASLNRRNQPQHF.

This chain links TRBV5-1 with TRBJ1-6, with TRBD1 matching over 7 bases. The ends lost 4 bases at V and 4 bases at J; junction bases unmatched: 5. This CDR3 is built from 15 residues. From germline, CDR1 is SGHRS and CDR2 YFSETQ. CDR3 in amino acids: CASSPGGMYNSPLHF. CDR3 sequence (DNA): TGCGCCAGCAGCCCAGGGGGAATGTATAATTCACCCCTCCACTTT.

The chain recombines TRBV30 with TRBJ1-4; a possible D gene is TRBD1 (5 bases). With 1 base removed from V and 3 bases from J, the gap between germline ends came to 9 bases. Germline V gene lookup returns CDR1 GTSNPN and CDR2 SVGIG (reference sequence). This CDR3 spans 14 amino acids. The CDR3, as DNA: TGTGCCTGGAGTGGGCTGGGGGCTAATGAAAAACTGTTTTTT. Translating it yields CAWSGLGANEKLFF. Drawing the rest from reference TRBV30 and TRBJ1-4, the complete variable domain is SQTIHQWPATLVQPVGSPLSLECTVEGTSNPNLYWYRQAAGRGLQLLFYSVGIGQISSEVPQNLSASRPQDRQFILSSKKLLLSDSGFYLCAWSGLGANEKLFFGSGTQLSVL.

The J gene is TRBJ2-7, the V gene TRBV12-3 or TRBV12-4; TRBD2 agrees at 7 bases. J lost 11 bases, V lost 0 bases, and 4 bases had no gene match. The CDR3 length is 12 residues. In nucleotides, the CDR3 is TGTGCCAGCAGTTTAGCGCTGGGGGGGAAGTACTTC. Amino acids: CASSLALGGKYF.

This clone has just one count. The chain is built from TRBV19 and TRBJ1-5, with D possibly being TRBD1 (5 bases). Trimming took off 1 base at V and 7 bases at J, with 8 bases between the two ends. The length of the CDR3 is 13 residues. CDR1 is LNHDA and CDR2 is SQIVND in the germline V gene (reference sequence). Here the CDR3 DNA reads TGTGCCAGTAGTATAGGCGGGGCCCAGCCCCAGCATTTT. Residues: CASSIGGAQPQHF.

The genes are TRBV6-5 and TRBJ1-4, with TRBD1 matching 9 bases. Germline V gene data show CDR1 as MNHEY and CDR2 as SVGAGI. V trimming: 8 bases; J trimming: 8 bases; junction bases outside the gene matches: 12. The CDR3 is made up of 15 amino acids. Here the CDR3 DNA reads TGTGCCAGCGGCCCCTGGGACAGGGTCAACGAAAAACTGTTTTTT. This translates into CASGPWDRVNEKLFF.

The chain joins TRBV13 to TRBJ2-3, with D maybe TRBD2 (5 bases). The ends were cut back, 1 base at V and 4 bases at J, with 9 bases in the middle. CDR1 and CDR2 (germline): PRHDT, FYEKMQ (reference sequence). This CDR3 is 14 amino acids long. The CDR3 DNA reads as TGTGCCAGCAGCTTAGAGGGAGTATCAGATACGCAGTATTTT. Translating it yields CASSLEGVSDTQYF.

This clone was observed once. This sequence joins TRBV3-1 (or the pseudogene TRBV3-2) and TRBJ2-2; 9 nucleotides line up with TRBD2. V gave up 3 bases and J gave up 7 bases; unmatched junction bases: 15. The CDR3 sequence is 18 residues long. Germline CDR1 LGHDT, CDR2 YNNKEL (reference sequence). For the CDR3, the DNA is TGTGCCAGCAGCCATAGGGCTAGCGGGGCTGTCAGGAGCGGGGAGCTGTTTTTT. This gives the protein CASSHRASGAVRSGELFF.

This rearrangement joins TRBV6-4 to TRBJ1-4; D is unclear. The V end lost 4 bases, the J end lost 4 bases, and 13 bases lay between the germline ends. In germline, CDR1 is MRHNA, CDR2 SNTAGT. The CDR3 sequence is 15 residues long. The CDR3 protein is CASSGLWGINEKLFF. In nucleotides, the CDR3 is TGTGCCAGCAGTGGACTATGGGGTATTAATGAAAAACTGTTTTTT.